This T cell receptor (beta chain) is from a study of T cell repertoires in cytomegalovirus infection. The germline CDR1 and CDR2 sequences are SGHTA and FQGNSA. CDR3 length: 13 amino acids. Trimming pared 1 base from V and 8 bases from J, leaving 8 bases between. TCRdb processed the reads anew with MiXCR; each CDR3 protein has one entry. The sample has 400,000 or so distinct CDR3 sequences, less than 20% seen once; the top ten hold 7.5% to 9.5%. This clonotype was detected ten times or more. The antigen is undetermined. Whole-study findings and limits: Ex vivo, HLA-C-restricted CMV-specific TCR beta clonotypes prevailed over the rest of the response.

Sequencing input: PBMCs. This TCR was sampled from a human donor in good health (CMV status not recorded). Some clones in this sample may be carry-over from other donors' samples. V is TRBV7-2 and J is TRBJ1-4; D is undetermined. The CDR3, as DNA: TGTGCCAGCAGCTTAGGGGTAGAAGAAAAACTGTTTTTT. Translating it yields CASSLGVEEKLFF.